Sequencing of this T cell receptor (beta chain) was carried out in a study of blood T cell repertoires in COVID-19. Overall study context: Italy, Spain and the United States were the sources of the convalescent and acute COVID-19 samples. The analysed material was cDNA or gDNA that came from T cells, B-cell-depleted T cells, or PBMCs.

This CDR3 contains 15 residues. Germline lookup yields CDR1 KGHDR and CDR2 SFDVKD. V lost 10 bases to trimming and J lost 0 bases, with 15 bases between them. Patients at the Seattle site were enrolled during active infection and followed longitudinally. This clone was recorded a few times. Original processing notes: Using reference gene primer amplification, nucleated cell counts were estimated. Using immunoSEQ multiplex PCR, the repertoire was profiled, and TCRdb retains in-frame clones only, with some absent. V and J calls and clone size are given by that table; D and trimming were obtained from the DNA. The sample includes fewer than 80,000 clones, less than 90% of them seen just once.

The chain combines TRBV24-1 with TRBJ1-5, with D tentatively TRBD1 (5 bases). The receptor was isolated from a man older than 75 with COVID-19, enrolled during active disease. Sequencing was carried out using peripheral blood. CDR3 coding DNA: TGTGCCACGGGGGGGGACCCTAATAGCAATCAGCCCCAGCATTTT. This sequence encodes CATGGDPNSNQPQHF.